The rows below give T cell receptor beta chains drawn from one sample of a study of T cell responses to AZD1222 COVID-19 vaccine. The data were produced by immunoSEQ multiplex PCR, yet TCRdb's version contains in-frame clones alone and is incomplete. The top ten clones hold roughly 3% of a sample with 91,000 or so clones, about 90% of them seen once. The input for sequencing was peripheral blood, taken 28 days after the second AZD1222 dose. These receptors were taken from an adult who received the AZD1222 COVID-19 vaccine. CDR3s include the opening cysteine and the closing phenylalanine or tryptophan. A D gene is named only where the DNA matches it firmly.

d_gene: .
j_gene: TRBJ1-1
v_gene: TRBV6-5
CDR3aa: CASSYYRGMNTEAFF
CDR3nt: TGTGCCAGCAGTTACTATCGGGGTATGAACACTGAAGCTTTCTTT

d_gene: TRBD1
j_gene: TRBJ1-2
v_gene: TRBV19
CDR3aa: CASSIGTGGEGYTF
CDR3nt: TGTGCCAGTAGTATTGGGACAGGGGGCGAAGGCTACACCTTC

d_gene: .
j_gene: TRBJ2-3
v_gene: TRBV18
CDR3aa: CASSNMAGGRSTDTQYF
CDR3nt: TGTGCCAGCTCGAATATGGCAGGGGGGAGAAGCACAGATACGCAGTATTTT

d_gene: .
j_gene: TRBJ1-6
v_gene: TRBV19
CDR3aa: CASKGTRYSPLHF
CDR3nt: TGTGCCAGCAAGGGGACCAGGTATTCACCCCTCCACTTT

d_gene: .
j_gene: TRBJ2-2
v_gene: TRBV7-9
CDR3aa: CASSLAKGLNTGELFF
CDR3nt: TGTGCCAGCAGCCTGGCCAAGGGGTTGAACACCGGGGAGCTGTTTTTT

d_gene: .
j_gene: TRBJ2-7
v_gene: TRBV5-1
CDR3aa: CASSLRQGNYEQYF
CDR3nt: TGCGCCAGCAGCTTACGGCAGGGAAACTACGAGCAGTACTTC

d_gene: .
j_gene: TRBJ1-2
v_gene: TRBV6-5
CDR3aa: CASRLGADYGYTF
CDR3nt: TGTGCCAGCAGACTAGGGGCAGACTATGGCTACACCTTC

d_gene: .
j_gene: TRBJ1-4
v_gene: TRBV10-2
CDR3aa: CASSESYDTERTNEKLFF
CDR3nt: TGCGCCAGCAGTGAGTCATACGACACAGAAAGGACTAATGAAAAACTGTTTTTT

d_gene: .
j_gene: TRBJ1-3
v_gene: TRBV3-1/TRBV3-2
CDR3aa: CASSQDYSGNTIYF
CDR3nt: TGTGCCAGCAGCCAAGACTACTCTGGAAACACCATATATTTT

d_gene: .
j_gene: TRBJ2-5
v_gene: TRBV29-1
CDR3aa: CSVVNLAAQETQYF
CDR3nt: TGCAGCGTTGTTAATTTGGCAGCTCAAGAGACCCAGTACTTC

d_gene: .
j_gene: TRBJ2-5
v_gene: TRBV12-5
CDR3aa: CASGLAGVGETQYF
CDR3nt: TGTGCTAGTGGTTTAGCAGGGGTTGGAGAGACCCAGTACTTC

d_gene: .
j_gene: TRBJ1-2
v_gene: TRBV5-1
CDR3aa: CASSLVMTVGTRGYTF
CDR3nt: TGCGCCAGCAGCTTGGTGATGACAGTGGGGACCAGAGGCTACACCTTC

d_gene: .
j_gene: TRBJ2-7
v_gene: TRBV7-9
CDR3aa: CASSLDWPRKYF
CDR3nt: TGTGCCAGCAGCTTAGATTGGCCCAGGAAGTACTTC

d_gene: .
j_gene: TRBJ2-3
v_gene: TRBV27
CDR3aa: CASTKLLVPGGDTQYF
CDR3nt: TGTGCCAGCACCAAGCTCTTAGTCCCGGGCGGAGATACGCAGTATTTT